This T cell receptor (beta chain) is from a study of shared clonotypes between healthy human individuals. Clones were read by immunoSEQ multiplex PCR, and TCRdb kept only the in-frame ones, dropping some. The repertoire holds around 2.3 million clones, with 90% to 96% as singletons. Turning to this clone: What it binds is unknown.

V lost 4 bases to trimming and J lost 4 bases; unmatched junction nucleotides: 14. Germline CDR1 reads SGHDT; CDR2 reads YYEEEE. This CDR3 comprises 18 residues. Whole-study results and caveats: Sequencing depth was expected to affect clonotype sharing among donors.

This clonotype was obtained from a man between 18 and 29 years old in good health. The genes are TRBV5-6 and TRBJ2-6; 7 bases map to TRBD2. The specimen was naive CD4+ T cells sorted from blood. Subset in this sample: CD45RA+ positively selected. CDR3 DNA: TGTGCCAGCAGCGTGGGCCGGGACTACTTCTTGGGGGCCAACGTCCTGACTTTC. Translation gives CASSVGRDYFLGANVLTF.